The 23 T cell receptor beta chains in this list originate from one sample, sequenced in a study of identical twins. TCRdb recomputed calls from the 5' RACE reads with MiXCR, one row per CDR3 protein. The data hold hundreds of thousands of distinct CDR3 sequences, with over 15% observed a single time. This same sample was also taken into another study, of T cells expressing NK-cell markers.

Sequences were obtained from PBMCs. Receptors originate from a woman under 30 in good health.

This clonotype occurred a few times. CDR3 amino acids: CSARDPGVSVKNIQYF. DNA for the CDR3: TGCAGTGCTAGAGACCCAGGGGTTTCAGTCAAAAACATTCAGTACTTC. The V gene is TRBV20-1, the J gene TRBJ2-4; tentatively, D is TRBD1 (6 bases). The CDR3 sequence is 16 residues long. The ends were cut back, 0 bases at V and 3 bases at J, with 15 bases in the middle. From germline, CDR1 is DFQATT and CDR2 SNEGSKA (reference sequence).

The CDR3 sequence is CASSRRTATPTHSDTEAFF. In nucleotides, the CDR3 is TGTGCCAGCAGTAGAAGGACAGCCACACCGACTCATTCGGATACTGAAGCTTTCTTT. The gene calls are TRBV6-1 and TRBJ1-1, with D perhaps matching TRBD1 (6 bases). CDR3 length equals 19 residues. Germline CDR1 MNHNS, CDR2 SASEGT. Trimming cost V 5 bases and J 5 bases, with 30 bases left between them.

The CDR3 sequence: CASSSERGGSTDTQYF. The CDR3 DNA is TGTGCCAGCAGCAGCGAGCGGGGGGGGAGCACAGATACGCAGTATTTT. The chain recombines TRBV7-2 with TRBJ2-3; 10 nucleotides line up with TRBD2. CDR3 length: 16 amino acids. V shed 5 bases, J shed 0 bases, and the junction held 5 bases outside the gene matches. Per the germline V gene, CDR1 is SGHTA and CDR2 is FQGNSA.

The chain couples TRBV5-1 to TRBJ2-6, with D hard to call. CDR3 length: 18 residues. Germline V gene lookup returns CDR1 SGHRS and CDR2 YFSETQ. V was pared by 3 bases and J by 0 bases, with 16 bases between. The CDR3 region is CASSWGLSEASGANVLTF. The CDR3 DNA reads as TGCGCCAGCAGCTGGGGTTTATCGGAAGCCTCTGGGGCCAACGTCCTGACTTTC.

This clonotype was seen only a few times. J is TRBJ2-7 and V is TRBV6-6; D perhaps matches TRBD2 (6 bases). This CDR3 is 12 amino acids long. Germline loops: CDR1 MNHNY, CDR2 SVGAGI (reference sequence). V lost 10 bases, J lost 11 bases, and 21 bases lay in between. CDR3 sequence (DNA): TGTGCCACAGGGTGGGGGGACGGGAGAGAGTACTTC. Translated: CATGWGDGREYF.

For the CDR3, the DNA is TGCAGTGCTCCTTTACAGGGGGCTGGCACTGAAGCTTTCTTT. Protein product: CSAPLQGAGTEAFF. The chain links TRBV20-1 to TRBJ1-1; 9 bases are a match to TRBD1. V trimming: 5 bases; J trimming: 4 bases; junction bases outside the gene matches: 8. Germline-derived CDR1 and CDR2 are DFQATT and SNEGSKA (reference sequence). The CDR3 is 14 amino acids.

This clonotype turned up a few times. This sequence joins TRBV3-1 and TRBJ1-2, with TRBD1 matching 9 bases. The V segment lost 2 bases and the J segment 8 bases; nucleotides outside the gene matches: 9. Germline V gene data show CDR1 as LGHDT and CDR2 as YNNKEL (reference sequence). This CDR3 has 15 amino acids. The CDR3 loop reads CASSQSRGQGHGYTF. In DNA form, the CDR3 reads TGTGCCAGCAGCCAATCACGGGGACAGGGACACGGCTACACCTTC.

This chain joins TRBV7-6 and TRBJ2-5; TRBD2 might be the D (5 bases). The CDR3 is made up of 14 amino acids. V was shortened by 0 bases and J by 4 bases, with 9 bases between the two germline ends. Germline CDR1 is SGHVS and CDR2 is FNYEAQ. CDR3 DNA sequence: TGTGCCAGCAGCTTAGCGGGAGTAACAGAGACCCAGTACTTC. It yields the protein CASSLAGVTETQYF.

The rearrangement joins TRBV6-1 to TRBJ2-6, with a tentative D call TRBD1 (7 bases). Germline CDR1 and CDR2: MNHNS and SASEGT. V lost 8 bases, J lost 2 bases, and 16 bases lay in between. The CDR3 has 16 residues. The CDR3 region has the DNA TGTGCCAGCGCCTACTCCAGGGGGGCTGGGGCCAACGTCCTGACTTTC. This translates into CASAYSRGAGANVLTF.

The V call is TRBV15, the J call TRBJ2-7; D perhaps matches TRBD2 (5 bases). This CDR3 has 16 residues. CDR1 is LNHNV and CDR2 is YYDKDF in the germline V gene (reference sequence). V shed 0 bases and J shed 6 bases, with 18 bases lying between them. This CDR3 is CATSRDRGSRGSEQYF. The CDR3 DNA reads TGTGCCACCAGCAGAGATCGCGGCTCCCGAGGGAGCGAGCAGTACTTC.

This clonotype was found a few times. V and J are TRBV28 and TRBJ2-3; D possibly matches TRBD1 or TRBD2 (5 bases each). From germline, CDR1 is MDHEN and CDR2 SYDVKM. V lost 7 bases, J lost 1 base, and 12 bases lay in between. This CDR3 contains 14 residues. The CDR3: CASKSTGRTDTQYF. In DNA, the CDR3 is TGTGCCAGCAAATCAACGGGGCGCACAGATACGCAGTATTTT.

This sequence joins TRBV12-3 or TRBV12-4 and TRBJ2-7; 8 nucleotides agree with TRBD1. The CDR3 contains 13 residues. J lost 12 bases, V lost 5 bases, and 12 bases had no gene match. CDR3 DNA sequence: TGTGCCAGCAGTCTCCTATCCAGGGACAGGCGGTACTTC. Amino acid sequence: CASSLLSRDRRYF.

This clonotype came up many times. The rearrangement uses TRBV29-1 and TRBJ2-3; D is unresolved. CDR1 is SQVTM, CDR2 ANQGSEA, per germline. The CDR3 has 10 residues. V was trimmed by 8 bases and J by 1 base, leaving 4 bases between them. The CDR3 DNA is TGCAGCTCCCGCACAGATACGCAGTATTTT. The encoded protein is CSSRTDTQYF.

There are a few counts of this clonotype. The J gene is TRBJ2-5, the V gene TRBV15; 8 bases match TRBD1. The junction had 6 bases not matched to a gene; V was cut back by 5 bases and J by 4 bases. Germline CDR1 LNHNV, CDR2 YYDKDF (reference sequence). The CDR3 totals 14 residues. CDR3 sequence (DNA): TGTGCCACCAGCTTTGAGGACAGGGCAGAGACCCAGTACTTC. As protein: CATSFEDRAETQYF.

This clonotype was counted many times. The chain couples TRBV20-1 to TRBJ2-2, with D unresolved. CDR1 and CDR2 (germline): DFQATT, SNEGSKA (reference sequence). The CDR3 consists of 14 residues. Between the trimmed V and J ends, which lost 1 base and 3 bases, there was a span of 9 bases. CDR3: CSARGGSDTGELFF. The CDR3, as DNA: TGCAGTGCTAGAGGCGGATCCGACACCGGGGAGCTGTTTTTT.

In its sample, this clonotype was seen a few times. The chain carries TRBV27 and TRBJ2-1, with 7 bases aligning to TRBD2. The germline V gene encodes CDR1 MNHEY and CDR2 SMNVEV (reference sequence). There are 15 residues in the CDR3. V dropped 4 bases and J dropped 4; count of bases not matched to a gene: 7. DNA for the CDR3: TGTGCCAGCAGTTCACTGGGGACTATTTACAATGAGCAGTTCTTC. As protein: CASSSLGTIYNEQFF.

In its sample, this clonotype was seen a few times. This sequence joins TRBV6-2 or TRBV6-3 and TRBJ2-1; D not certain. Germline CDR1 and CDR2: MNHEY and SVGEGT. The CDR3 is made up of 13 amino acids. Trimming shortened V by 0 bases and J by 6 bases, and 6 bases separated the two germline ends. DNA for the CDR3: TGTGCCAGCAGTTACTCGCTAGGCAATGAGCAGTTCTTC. Protein product: CASSYSLGNEQFF.

The chain combines TRBV12-3 or TRBV12-4 with TRBJ2-7; 9 positions agree with TRBD2. V was clipped by 4 bases and J by 3 bases; unmatched bases: 7. The length of the CDR3 is 15 residues. For the CDR3, the DNA is TGTGCCAGCAGTTCCCCGCGGGAGGGAGTCTACGAGCAGTACTTC. Translated: CASSSPREGVYEQYF.

This chain connects TRBV12-3 or TRBV12-4 to TRBJ1-1, with TRBD1 as a possible D gene (6 bases). The V end was cut by 6 bases, the J end by 11 bases, with 16 bases between. The CDR3 extends over 12 amino acids. For the CDR3, the DNA is TGTGCCAGCAGCCCCAGGGGATCTCGGGCTTTCTTT. Translation gives CASSPRGSRAFF.

This chain joins TRBV7-9 and TRBJ2-7, with D perhaps matching TRBD1 or TRBD2 (6 bases each). Germline V gene data show CDR1 as SEHNR and CDR2 as FQNEAQ (reference sequence). The CDR3 runs 16 residues. Trimming shortened V by 1 base and J by 3 bases, and 16 bases separated the two germline ends. Here the CDR3 DNA reads TGTGCCAGCAGCTTAGAGGCCCGGGGGCGAAACTACGAGCAGTACTTC. Encoded protein: CASSLEARGRNYEQYF.

The chain links TRBV20-1 to TRBJ2-1; 13 nucleotides agree with TRBD2. Germline V gives CDR1 DFQATT, CDR2 SNEGSKA (reference sequence). The ends lost 0 bases at V and 4 bases at J; junction bases unmatched: 12. This CDR3 region has 19 residues. CDR3 in amino acids: CSARDIGLAGVSTYNEQFF. Written as DNA, the CDR3 is TGCAGTGCTAGAGATATAGGACTAGCGGGAGTATCCACTTACAATGAGCAGTTCTTC.

This clonotype was recorded many times. The chain joins TRBV12-3 or TRBV12-4 to TRBJ1-2, with a possible D match to TRBD1 (5 bases). The CDR3 spans 13 residues. Trimming shortened V by 7 bases and J by 5 bases, and 14 bases separated the two germline ends. CDR3 loop: CASTLGQGYGYTF. Written as DNA, the CDR3 is TGTGCCAGCACCCTGGGGCAGGGTTATGGCTACACCTTC.

This clonotype came up a few times. The V gene is TRBV5-6, the J gene TRBJ2-1; D gene ambiguous. The CDR3 sequence is 13 residues long. CDR1 and CDR2 (germline): SGHDT, YYEEEE. V lost 3 bases and J 6 bases, leaving 10 bases between the germline ends. The CDR3 DNA reads as TGTGCCAGCAGCTACGAGGCCAGCAATGAGCAGTTCTTC. Its translation: CASSYEASNEQFF. The variable domain in full, completed from reference TRBV5-6 and TRBJ2-1, reads DAGVTQSPTHLIKTRGQQVTLRCSPKSGHDTVSWYQQALGQGPQFIFQYYEEEERQRGNFPDRFSGHQFPNYSSELNVNALLLGDSALYLCASSYEASNEQFFGPGTRLTVL.